The source of this T cell receptor (beta chain) is a study of cytomegalovirus exposure and HLA in healthy donors (TCRdb year 2017). Describing the broader study: In an earlier analysis of about 560 of the donors, about 260 Gb of sequence data and 100 million or so unique TCR beta sequences from 150 million to 200 million T cells were reported. An early release covering roughly 640 HLA-typed donors comprised roughly 300 gigabases of sequencing data and around 85 million unique TCR sequences. The genetic ancestry cluster associated with self-reported Caucasian donors included around four fifths of the 300 to 450 genotyped donors. The study was designed to test whether signatures of past pathogen exposure could be identified by cataloging public T cell receptors. The T cell repertoires of under 750 subjects were profiled by immunosequencing and related to cytomegalovirus serostatus. Besides the first cohort of 666 subjects, a separate validation cohort made up of 120 different subjects was used. To predict cytomegalovirus infection status, the study brought together high-throughput TCR immunosequencing, statistical association of individual TCRs with disease status, and machine learning. In a later analysis, previously published TCR beta repertoires from 500 to 750 donors were re-analyzed and high-resolution HLA genotyping was added so that TCR occurrence patterns could be studied. In the later analysis, no new phenotypic data were used to find candidate immune exposures; instead, reliance was placed on TCR beta sequences and their occurrence across donors. To decide whether each TCR beta V gene segment behaved as functional or pseudogenic, an earlier analysis of fewer than 750 of the donors relied on high-throughput TCR beta sequencing. Donor age, sex, ethnicity and CMV serostatus were collected together with the repertoire data. Genome-wide SNP genotypes for about three fifths of the roughly 700 donors were used in a later genetic analysis, which treated that subset as a discovery cohort. All discovery cohort repertoires had been generated using a single sequencing platform. Class I and class II HLA loci were covered by the typing at four-digit resolution. Typing coverage varied by locus: roughly 620-630 donors for A, B, C, DRB1 and DQB1; 500 to 550 for DQA1; more than 600 for DPA1; 450 to 480 for DPB1. About five DR-DQ haplotypes were treated as single units for association and clustering because of strong linkage in the cohort. On average, 235,054 unique TCR beta nucleotide sequences were sequenced per donor among about 400 genotyped donors of the cohort, with 15% to 20% of those sequences being non-productive.

Summary of the overall study and its limitations: A later genetic analysis associated a missense DCLRE1C variant with V-gene and J-gene trimming of TCR beta chains, and an independent cohort replicated the association. In vitro tests confirmed that a few of the cytomegalovirus-associated TCR beta chains recognize cytomegalovirus antigens. In the study, some 180 TCR beta chains were listed as associated with cytomegalovirus. When HLA alleles, especially DR and DQ, strongly co-occurred, TCR associations were difficult to assign to individual alleles. A group of highly shared sequence variants was considered likely to be a technical artifact of the sequencing pipeline. Specific HLA alleles were associated with some 15,000 TCR beta sequences at a false discovery rate of 0.05 in a later analysis. A further reported finding was that TCR beta sequences accurately predicted the HLA-A and HLA-B alleles for most subjects in the first cohort. In a later analysis, HLA-associated TCR beta chains showed more clonal expansion and lower generation probabilities than non-associated chains that were equally common. Correlated functional status among segregating V segments might reflect linkage disequilibrium, but an unknown experimental factor could not be ruled out. Immune exposure information for the cohort was limited to CMV serostatus. Compared with the approximately 710-donor mean, donors in an Asian-associated ancestry cluster had fewer N-insertions in productive TCRs, according to a later genetic analysis. A later analysis found that TCR association rates varied across HLA loci, with DRB1 alleles showing the most associated TCRs and HLA-C alleles the fewest. Because the 87-base-pair reads could not distinguish some IMGT-functional V segments, including TRBV6-2 and TRBV6-3, those segments were excluded. Most CMV-associated TCR beta chains appeared to be HLA-restricted in a later analysis, and the HLA associations seemed to be driven largely by CMV exposure. In an earlier analysis of fewer than 700 of the donors, most TCR beta V segments appeared in productive rearrangements about 87% or about 30% of the time, broadly matching IMGT annotations. Because HLA typing was unavailable for some donors at each locus, only the typed subset was used in association tests. This cohort had only TCR beta chains sequenced, and the lack of alpha or paired-chain data limited which features could be detected. Most TCR sequences were observed very rarely across donors, whereas some public TCRs were present in many individuals. Cytomegalovirus status was reported to be diagnosed by the classifier with high specificity and sensitivity in both the original and validation cohorts. A later analysis reported that several top co-occurrence clusters appeared linked to parvovirus B19, influenza, CMV and Epstein-Barr virus. It was suggested by the authors that the approach could potentially be generalized to other disease states and immunological phenotypes. Because counts were too low, about 18 rarely observed V segments, including chromosome 9 orphons, were excluded from the earlier analysis of around 640 of the donors. Sequencing depth was assumed to be roughly uniform across donors in the presence/absence analyses, though that assumption may not hold.

The library was built by means of the immunoSEQ multiplex PCR assay. A mixture of 60 forward primers for TCR Vbeta segments and 13 reverse primers for TCR Jbeta segments was used in the multiplex PCR. A multiplex PCR assay on genomic DNA amplified the CDR3 region of rearranged TCR beta genes. Amplified TCR beta libraries were sequenced as 87-base-pair reads on the Illumina HiSeq System. The published analysis was carried out like this. Across the 670 or so repertoires, a later analysis counted 78 million or so unique TCR beta chains, approximately 12 million of which were shared by at least two donors. A nearest-neighbor algorithm error-corrected the raw reads and collapsed the reads into unique sequences, merging closely related sequences to remove PCR and sequencing errors. Alignment of CDR3 sequences to IMGT reference sequences was used to assign V, D and J gene segments. For a sequence to be retained, at least a six-nucleotide match to both a V gene segment and a J gene segment was required. Rearrangements were classified as productive when the CDR3 lacked stop codons and remained in frame with V and J, and all other rearrangements were classified as non-productive. CDR3 was defined according to IMGT convention as the region running from the second conserved V-encoded cysteine to the conserved J-encoded phenylalanine. Sequences without an unambiguous match to a single V gene segment were excluded from the earlier analysis of approximately 600 of the donors. An earlier analysis of 587 of the donors classified V segments as functional when productive rearrangements were above 56.7% and as segregating when the standard deviation between donors was above 5%. A statistical classification framework was developed to diagnose cytomegalovirus status using the catalog of TCR beta chain sequences. A later analysis assigned V and J genes by comparing TCR nucleotide sequences with IMGT/GENE-DB human TR gene sequences. A later analysis assigned CDR3 sequences and most-parsimonious VDJ recombination scenarios with the TCRdist pipeline. A later analysis defined each TCR beta chain by its CDR3 amino acid sequence plus V-gene family, and excluded reads lacking a unique V-gene family. A later analysis removed 500 to 600 highly shared, low-generation-probability nucleotide sequences to deal with suspected cross-contamination and a sequencing artifact. In a later analysis, a clonal expansion index was calculated for each public chain from normalized within-repertoire ranks of inferred template counts. Generation probabilities in a later analysis came from a VDJ recombination model fitted to out-of-frame rearrangements, and those results were checked against IGoR. In a later analysis, TCR-TCR, TCR-HLA and TCR-CMV co-occurrence was scored with hypergeometric tests, and a repertoire-size bias correction was applied to TCR pairs. False discovery rates were estimated in a later analysis by permuting HLA or CMV assignments 20 times. In a later analysis, co-occurring TCRs were grouped with DBSCAN, and TCRdist sequence similarity was added when clustering was performed within HLA-allele-positive subsets. Repertoires with fewer than 30,000 or more than 120,000 public chains, plus five repertoires with anomalous nucleotide sharing, were excluded from co-occurrence clustering. TCRdb took over this immuneACCESS table, retaining in-frame rearrangements with V and J assigned. Such tables are incomplete; in checked studies, under half of the missing clones stem from an unresolved V gene, and the remainder is unexplained. V and J calls and clone size are as listed in that table; D and trimming were resolved from the DNA. The sample's clone listing holds roughly 140,000 clones. The top ten hold 0.9% to 1% of the sample.

CDR1 and CDR2 are read off the germline V gene (reference sequence) as MNHEY and SMNVEV. After removal of 4 bases from V and 0 bases from J, the junction retains 18 bases not matched to a gene. There are 21 amino acids in the CDR3, from cysteine to phenylalanine inclusive. Only the CDR3 DNA is retained, 63 bases long and in frame from the first base. In the case of this clone: The specificity of this receptor is unknown.

The cohort comprised around 700 healthy bone marrow donors. Cohort members were all nominally healthy when sampled, although unrecorded immune exposures were likely present. The donor was CMV seronegative and was included in the group of 352 seronegative cohort members. A peripheral blood sample was collected from each donor, and TCR beta sequencing was performed on peripheral blood mononuclear cells. The Qiagen DNeasy Blood Extraction Kit was used to extract genomic DNA from the blood cell samples. The chain uses TRBV27 and TRBJ2-2; 9 bases in the junction line up with TRBD1. Sequenced: PBMCs. This sequence was found in a male donor in good health and CMV-seronegative. This receptor has the CDR3 CASSSPTTGQGWSANTGELFF. DNA sequence: TGTGCCAGCAGTTCCCCCACCACGGGACAGGGTTGGTCGGCGAACACCGGGGAGCTGTTTTTT.